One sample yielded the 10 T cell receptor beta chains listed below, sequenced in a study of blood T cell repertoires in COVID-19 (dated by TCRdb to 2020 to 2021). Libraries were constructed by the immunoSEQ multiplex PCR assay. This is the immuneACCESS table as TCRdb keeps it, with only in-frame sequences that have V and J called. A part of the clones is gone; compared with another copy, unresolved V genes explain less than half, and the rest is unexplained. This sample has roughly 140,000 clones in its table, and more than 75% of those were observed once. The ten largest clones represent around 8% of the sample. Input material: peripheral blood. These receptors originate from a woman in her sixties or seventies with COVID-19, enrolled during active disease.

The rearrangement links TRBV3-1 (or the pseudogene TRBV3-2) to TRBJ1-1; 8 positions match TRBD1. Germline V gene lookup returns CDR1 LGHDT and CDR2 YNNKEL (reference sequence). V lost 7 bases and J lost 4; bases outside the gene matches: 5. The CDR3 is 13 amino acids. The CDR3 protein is CASTSTGGTEAFF. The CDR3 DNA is TGTGCCAGCACCTCTACAGGGGGCACTGAAGCTTTCTTT.

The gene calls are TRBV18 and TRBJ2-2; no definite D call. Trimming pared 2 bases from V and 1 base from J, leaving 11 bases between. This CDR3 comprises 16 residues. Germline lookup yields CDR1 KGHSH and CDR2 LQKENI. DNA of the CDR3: TGTGCCAGCTCACCAATCCGAGCAGGGAACACCGGGGAGCTGTTTTTT. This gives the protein CASSPIRAGNTGELFF.

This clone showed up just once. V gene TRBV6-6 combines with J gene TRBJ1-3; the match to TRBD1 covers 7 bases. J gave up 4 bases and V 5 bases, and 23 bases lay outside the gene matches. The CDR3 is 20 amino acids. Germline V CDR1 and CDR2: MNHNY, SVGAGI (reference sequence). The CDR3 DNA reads TGTGCCAGCAGTCTGAAGGGACAGAGAAACCCACCAACCCTGGGAAACACCATATATTTT. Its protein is CASSLKGQRNPPTLGNTIYF.

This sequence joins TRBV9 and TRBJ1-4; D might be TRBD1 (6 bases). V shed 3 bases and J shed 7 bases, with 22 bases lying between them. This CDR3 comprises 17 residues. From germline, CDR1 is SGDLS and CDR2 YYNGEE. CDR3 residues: CASSERASGGLGEKLFF. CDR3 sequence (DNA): TGTGCCAGCAGCGAGAGGGCCAGTGGGGGCCTTGGTGAAAAACTGTTTTTT. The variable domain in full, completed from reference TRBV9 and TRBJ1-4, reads DSGVTQTPKHLITATGQRVTLRCSPRSGDLSVYWYQQSLDQGLQFLIQYYNGEERAKGNILERFSAQQFPDLHSELNLSSLELGDSALYFCASSERASGGLGEKLFFGSGTQLSVL.

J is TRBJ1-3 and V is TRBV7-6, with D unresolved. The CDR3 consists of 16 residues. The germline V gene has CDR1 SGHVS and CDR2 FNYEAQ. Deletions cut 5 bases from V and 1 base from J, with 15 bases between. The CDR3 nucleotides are TGTGCCAGCAGCCCTTTCGACTCAGCTTCTGGAAACACCATATATTTT. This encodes CASSPFDSASGNTIYF.

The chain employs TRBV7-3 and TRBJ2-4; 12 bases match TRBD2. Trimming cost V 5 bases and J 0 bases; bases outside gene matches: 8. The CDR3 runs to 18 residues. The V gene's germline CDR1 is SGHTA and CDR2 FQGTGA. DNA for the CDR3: TGTGCCAGCAGCCGGACTAGCGGGACAAAGTTAGCCAAAAACATTCAGTACTTC. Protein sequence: CASSRTSGTKLAKNIQYF.

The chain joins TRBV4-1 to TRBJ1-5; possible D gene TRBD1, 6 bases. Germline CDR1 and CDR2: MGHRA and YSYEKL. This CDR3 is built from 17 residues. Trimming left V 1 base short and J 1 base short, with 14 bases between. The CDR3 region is CASSQVDSVGSNQPQHF. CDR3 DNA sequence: TGCGCCAGCAGCCAAGTGGACAGCGTTGGGAGCAATCAGCCCCAGCATTTT.

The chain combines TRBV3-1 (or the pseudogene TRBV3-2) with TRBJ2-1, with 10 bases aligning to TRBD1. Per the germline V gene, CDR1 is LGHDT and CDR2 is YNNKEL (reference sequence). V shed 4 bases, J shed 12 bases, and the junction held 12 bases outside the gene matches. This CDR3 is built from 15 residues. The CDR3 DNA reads TGTGCCAGCAGCCCGGGACAGGGGCTACAGCGGGGGCAGTTCTTC. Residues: CASSPGQGLQRGQFF.

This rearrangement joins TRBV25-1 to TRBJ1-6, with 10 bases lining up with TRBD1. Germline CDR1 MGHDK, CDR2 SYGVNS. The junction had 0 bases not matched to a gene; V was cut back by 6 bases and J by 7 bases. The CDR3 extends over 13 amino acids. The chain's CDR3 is CASRGQGNSPLHF. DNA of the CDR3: TGTGCCAGCAGGGGACAGGGGAATTCACCCCTCCACTTT.

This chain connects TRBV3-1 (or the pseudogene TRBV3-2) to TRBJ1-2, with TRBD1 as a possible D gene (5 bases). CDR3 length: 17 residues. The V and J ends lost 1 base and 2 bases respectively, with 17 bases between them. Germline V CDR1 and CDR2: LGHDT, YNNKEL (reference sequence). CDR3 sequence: CASSQGKGTARNYGYTF. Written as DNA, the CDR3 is TGTGCCAGCAGCCAAGGGAAAGGGACTGCAAGAAACTATGGCTACACCTTC.